This TCR beta chain was captured by sequencing in a study of monozygotic twins with cystic fibrosis. TCRdb keeps only in-frame clones here, not all; method: immunoSEQ multiplex PCR. The data show over 30,000 clones, around 66% seen once. This clone appeared a few times. Germline V gene data show CDR1 as LGHNA and CDR2 as YNFKEQ. CDR3 length equals 15 residues. The V gene lost 1 base and the J gene lost 3 bases, with 10 bases spanning the gap. The chain has TRBV4-2 and TRBJ1-5; no reliable D call. The sample taken for sequencing was blood. The receptor comes from a girl between 10 and 17 years old with cystic fibrosis. The CDR3 DNA sequence: TGTGCCAGCAGCCAAGTCGAAGCCGACAATCAGCCCCAGCATTTT. It specifies CASSQVEADNQPQHF.